One and the same sample provided the 8 T cell receptor beta chains below, sequenced in a study of blood T cell repertoires in COVID-19. Clones were read by immunoSEQ multiplex PCR, and TCRdb kept only the in-frame ones, dropping some. The sample lists over 250,000 clones; 70% to 90% were seen once. The specimen was peripheral blood. Receptor source: a woman in her sixties or seventies with acute or convalescent COVID-19.

The chain uses TRBV5-6 and TRBJ2-7; 7 positions agree with TRBD1. The trim removed 4 bases at V and 7 bases at J, leaving 11 bases unmatched. The CDR3 loop spans 14 amino acids. CDR1 and CDR2 (germline): SGHDT, YYEEEE. CDR3 bases: TGTGCCAGCAGCCGAGACAGGGTTAAGGATGAGCAGTACTTC. Its protein is CASSRDRVKDEQYF.

J is TRBJ2-3 and V is TRBV2; 8 nucleotides agree with TRBD1. The CDR3 is 15 residues long. J gave up 4 bases and V 10 bases, and 13 bases lay outside the gene matches. The germline CDR1 and CDR2 sequences are SNHLY and FYNNEI. In nucleotides, the CDR3 is TGTGCCACCTCAGTGCGACAGGGGCTCGCAGATACGCAGTATTTT. This translates into CATSVRQGLADTQYF.

The rearrangement joins TRBV19 to TRBJ2-3; D ambiguous. The V gene lost 5 bases and the J gene lost 3 bases, with 9 bases spanning the gap. Germline V gene data show CDR1 as LNHDA and CDR2 as SQIVND (reference sequence). CDR3 length equals 13 residues. CDR3 nucleotides: TGTGCCAGTAGTCCACAAGTGACAGATACGCAGTATTTT. This gives the protein CASSPQVTDTQYF.

The chain has TRBV11-3 and TRBJ2-7; D ambiguous. This CDR3 is built from 15 residues. CDR1 is SGHNT, CDR2 YENEEA, per germline. Trimming cost V 5 bases and J 5 bases, with 19 bases left between them. The CDR3 sequence: CASSVGTRRRDEQYF. CDR3 DNA: TGTGCCAGCAGCGTAGGAACCCGCCGGAGAGACGAGCAGTACTTC. The full variable domain, its missing parts supplied by reference TRBV11-3 and TRBJ2-7, is EAGVVQSPRYKIIEKKQPVAFWCNPISGHNTLYWYLQNLGQGPELLIRYENEEAVDDSQLPKDRFSAERLKGVDSTLKIQPAELGDSAVYLCASSVGTRRRDEQYFGPGTRLTVT.

The chain joins TRBV5-6 to TRBJ1-2; 7 nucleotides line up with TRBD1. The V gene's germline CDR1 is SGHDT and CDR2 YYEEEE. With 3 bases clipped from V and 3 bases from J, the junction kept 8 bases outside the gene matches. CDR3 length: 15 residues. The CDR3 loop is CASSSGQADYYGYTF. CDR3 sequence (DNA): TGTGCCAGCAGCTCCGGACAGGCAGACTACTATGGCTACACCTTC.

DNA of the CDR3: TGTGCCAGCAGTTTCGGGCAGGGGGTCAATCAGCCCCAGCATTTT. The encoded protein is CASSFGQGVNQPQHF. The gene calls are TRBV27 and TRBJ1-5; 7 bases map to TRBD1. CDR1 is MNHEY and CDR2 is SMNVEV in the germline V gene (reference sequence). J lost 3 bases, V lost 3 bases, and 5 bases had no gene match. This CDR3 comprises 15 residues.

The chain combines TRBV3-1 (or the pseudogene TRBV3-2) with TRBJ1-2; 7 nucleotides agree with TRBD1. The germline V gene has CDR1 LGHDT and CDR2 YNNKEL (reference sequence). This CDR3 has 14 residues. Germline trimming cut 4 bases from V and 7 bases from J; bases unmatched to any gene: 9. Here the CDR3 reads CASSPLLRQGGYTF. DNA for the CDR3: TGTGCCAGCAGCCCATTACTTCGACAGGGTGGCTACACCTTC.

The sample holds one count of this clone. The chain recombines TRBV5-8 with TRBJ2-1; 7 positions agree with TRBD2. In germline, CDR1 is SGHTS, CDR2 YDEGEE. This CDR3 has 16 amino acids. Trimming at V came to 3 bases and at J to 1 base, leaving 7 bases not matched to a gene. Here the CDR3 reads CASSSRAAGSYNEQFF. In nucleotides, the CDR3 is TGTGCCAGCAGCTCTCGGGCAGCGGGGTCCTACAATGAGCAGTTCTTC.